This passage covers 30 T cell receptor beta chains from one sample sequenced in a study of cytomegalovirus exposure and HLA in healthy donors. PCR amplification relied on 60 Vbeta primers (plus 13 Jbeta primers). The protocol was immunoSEQ multiplex PCR, while the TCRdb copy is restricted to in-frame clones and leaves out a portion. This sample has 200,000 to 250,000 clones, with 76% found just once. Source material: PBMCs. The receptor set was obtained from a man aged 18 to 30 in good health and CMV-seronegative.

This rearrangement joins TRBV29-1 to TRBJ2-1; TRBD1 aligns across 11 bases. This CDR3 has 14 amino acids. The J segment lost 7 bases and the V segment lost 3 bases, leaving 5 bases of the junction unmatched. Looked up from germline, CDR1 is SQVTM and CDR2 is ANQGSEA. The CDR3 sequence is CSVDGTGGGNEQFF. The DNA of the CDR3 is TGCAGCGTTGACGGGACAGGGGGAGGGAATGAGCAGTTCTTC.

The V call is TRBV30, the J call TRBJ1-5; D not resolved. The CDR3 is made up of 15 amino acids. Trimming took 2 bases from V and 6 from J, leaving 17 bases between them. CDR1 is GTSNPN, CDR2 SVGIG, per germline (reference sequence). CDR3 amino acids: CAWSKGLTSFQPQHF. In nucleotides, the CDR3 is TGTGCCTGGAGTAAAGGACTAACCTCCTTTCAGCCCCAGCATTTT.

This clone appeared a few times. This chain joins TRBV7-9 and TRBJ1-1, with TRBD1 as a possible D gene (6 bases). The germline gives CDR1 SEHNR, CDR2 FQNEAQ (reference sequence). The CDR3 contains 15 residues. Trimming removed 5 bases at V and 1 base at J, with 14 bases between. The CDR3 DNA is TGTGCCAGCAGCCCTATACCGGGACAGAACACTGAAGCTTTCTTT. Protein sequence: CASSPIPGQNTEAFF.

J is TRBJ2-2 and V is TRBV6-5, with TRBD1 as a possible D gene (6 bases). The germline CDR1 and CDR2 sequences are MNHEY and SVGAGI. The V and J ends lost 5 bases and 6 bases respectively, with 13 bases between them. The CDR3 extends over 14 amino acids. The CDR3 DNA is TGTGCCAGCAGTCGAACAGGGATGGCCGGGGAGCTGTTTTTT. Translation gives CASSRTGMAGELFF.

The CDR3 DNA follows: TGCGCCAGCAGCCAAGAGAAGCGGGAGGGACAATGGGAGCAGTACTTC. It yields the protein CASSQEKREGQWEQYF. The chain is built from TRBV4-1 and TRBJ2-7, with 10 bases matching TRBD2. CDR1 and CDR2 (germline): MGHRA, YSYEKL. J lost 7 bases, V lost 0 bases, and 9 bases had no gene match. The CDR3 extends over 16 amino acids.

This chain links TRBV6-1 with TRBJ2-3, with 10 nucleotides matching TRBD1. The V gene end was trimmed by 4 bases and the J gene end by 1 base; junction bases not matched to a gene: 5. CDR3 length: 16 residues. Germline loops: CDR1 MNHNS, CDR2 SASEGT. The CDR3 loop reads CASSGQGAIGTDTQYF. The DNA for the CDR3 is TGTGCCAGCAGTGGACAGGGGGCTATCGGCACAGATACGCAGTATTTT.

This clone was detected only a few times. J is TRBJ2-1 and V is TRBV28, with D possibly TRBD1 on 5 matching bases. CDR1 is MDHEN and CDR2 is SYDVKM in the germline V gene. The CDR3 is made up of 13 amino acids. V was cut by 4 bases and J by 6 bases, with 10 bases left in between. The CDR3 sequence is CASSSGAVNEQFF. DNA of the CDR3: TGTGCCAGCAGTTCTGGGGCCGTCAATGAGCAGTTCTTC.

This clone was seen a few times. The V gene is TRBV27, the J gene TRBJ1-1; 8 nucleotides match TRBD1. There are 15 residues in the CDR3. The ends lost 0 bases at V and 7 bases at J; junction bases unmatched: 7. Germline assignment: CDR1 MNHEY and CDR2 SMNVEV (reference sequence). The CDR3 bases are TGTGCCAGCAGTTTATCCCCAGGGGGCGGGGATGAAGCTTTCTTT. Residues: CASSLSPGGGDEAFF.

J is TRBJ1-1 and V is TRBV7-6; possible D gene TRBD1, 5 bases. V was pared by 0 bases and J by 1 base, with 15 bases between. The CDR3 spans 17 residues. Per germline, CDR1 SGHVS and CDR2 FNYEAQ. CDR3 nucleotides: TGTGCCAGCAGCTTAGCATCGTGGGGGAGGGGGAACACTGAAGCTTTCTTT. It codes for CASSLASWGRGNTEAFF. Full variable domain (remainder filled in from reference TRBV7-6 and TRBJ1-1): GAGVSQSPRYKVTKRGQDVALRCDPISGHVSLYWYRQALGQGPEFLTYFNYEAQQDKSGLPNDRFSAERPEGSISTLTIQRTEQRDSAMYRCASSLASWGRGNTEAFFGQGTRLTVV.

Only one count was recorded for this clone. The chain combines TRBV4-1 with TRBJ1-6; D is unclear. In germline, CDR1 is MGHRA, CDR2 YSYEKL. The CDR3 spans 15 residues. Trimming removed 4 bases at V and 2 bases at J, with 9 bases between. CDR3 sequence: CASSPSITYNSPLHF. The CDR3 bases are TGCGCCAGCAGCCCGAGTATCACCTATAATTCACCCCTCCACTTT.

The V gene is TRBV5-1, the J gene TRBJ1-2, with 7 bases aligning to TRBD1. Trimming at V came to 5 bases and at J to 3 bases, leaving 4 bases not matched to a gene. The CDR3 loop spans 13 amino acids. CDR1 SGHRS and CDR2 YFSETQ come from the germline V gene. CDR3 sequence reads: CASRVDRDYGYTF. The DNA of the CDR3 is TGCGCCAGCAGAGTAGACAGGGACTATGGCTACACCTTC.

In DNA, the CDR3 is TGCAGCGTTGATATAGGACAGGGGGACACTGAAGCTTTCTTT. This encodes CSVDIGQGDTEAFF. The rearrangement uses TRBV29-1 and TRBJ1-1; 10 nucleotides match TRBD1. Germline-derived CDR1 and CDR2 are SQVTM and ANQGSEA. The CDR3 covers 14 residues. V lost 3 bases, J lost 3 bases, and 4 bases stayed unmatched.

The rearrangement uses TRBV5-1 and TRBJ2-3, with TRBD2 matching 13 bases. CDR3 size: 15 residues. V shed 3 bases, J shed 5 bases, and the junction held 3 bases outside the gene matches. The V gene's germline CDR1 is SGHRS and CDR2 YFSETQ. CDR3 nucleotides: TGCGCCAGCAGCTCTCGGACTAGCGGGGGAGATACGCAGTATTTT. It translates to CASSSRTSGGDTQYF.

Here the CDR3 DNA reads TGTGCCAGCAGTCGGGGACAGGGGTGGGCTGGCTACACCTTC. The encoded protein is CASSRGQGWAGYTF. The chain carries TRBV28 and TRBJ1-2; TRBD1 matches 10 bases. The germline V gene has CDR1 MDHEN and CDR2 SYDVKM. V dropped 5 bases and J dropped 7; count of bases not matched to a gene: 7. The CDR3 is 14 amino acids.

The J gene is TRBJ2-5, the V gene TRBV2; D uncertain. Germline-derived CDR1 and CDR2 are SNHLY and FYNNEI. The germline V and J ends were trimmed by 0 bases and 5 bases, with 7 bases remaining between them. The CDR3 spans 13 residues. This chain's CDR3 is CASSEASRETQYF. For the CDR3, the DNA is TGTGCCAGCAGTGAAGCCTCGAGGGAGACCCAGTACTTC.

This clone was seen only a few times. This chain uses TRBV6-5 with TRBJ2-2; maybe TRBD2 (6 bases). CDR1 is MNHEY and CDR2 is SVGAGI in the germline V gene. The CDR3 is 14 amino acids. Trimming removed 6 bases at V and 8 bases at J, with 16 bases between. CDR3 residues: CASSRILASGELFF. For the CDR3, the DNA is TGTGCCAGCAGCCGAATCCTAGCGAGTGGGGAGCTGTTTTTT.

Comment on this clone: The junction shows a germline mismatch at one end, possibly a read error. The chain recombines TRBV5-8 with TRBJ1-1; possibly TRBD1 for D (6 bases). CDR1 and CDR2 from the germline V gene are SGHTS and YDEGEE. The CDR3 extends over 15 amino acids. This chain's CDR3 is CASTLKGGMKTEAFF. The CDR3 DNA sequence: TGTGCCAGCACCCTCAAGGGGGGGATGAAGACTGAAGCTTTCTTT.

This clone was found once. This sequence joins TRBV5-1 and TRBJ2-7; TRBD1 matches 8 bases. Germline loops: CDR1 SGHRS, CDR2 YFSETQ. V lost 2 bases, J lost 3 bases, and 7 bases stayed unmatched. The CDR3 is 15 residues long. The CDR3 sequence is CASSFEAGTGYEQYF. As DNA, the CDR3 is TGCGCCAGCAGCTTCGAGGCAGGGACAGGCTACGAGCAGTACTTC. The complete variable domain, with remaining parts taken from reference TRBV5-1 and TRBJ2-7, reads KAGVTQTPRYLIKTRGQQVTLSCSPISGHRSVSWYQQTPGQGLQFLFEYFSETQRNKGNFPGRFSGRQFSNSRSEMNVSTLELGDSALYLCASSFEAGTGYEQYFGPGTRLTVT.

Turning to this clone: At one end, the junction sequence differs from germline, possibly due to a read error. The chain has TRBV7-9 and TRBJ1-1, with D possibly matching TRBD1 (5 bases). Germline V gene lookup returns CDR1 SEHNR and CDR2 FQNEAQ (reference sequence). The CDR3 consists of 15 residues. The CDR3 here is CSSSFPQGGNTEAFF. DNA for the CDR3: TGTTCCAGCAGCTTCCCGCAGGGTGGAAACACTGAAGCTTTCTTT.

The gene calls are TRBV4-1 and TRBJ2-5; TRBD2 is a possible D gene (7 bases). The germline V and J ends were trimmed by 0 bases and 5 bases, with 13 bases remaining between them. The CDR3 extends over 15 amino acids. Germline V gene data show CDR1 as MGHRA and CDR2 as YSYEKL. DNA for the CDR3: TGCGCCAGCAGCCAAGAGGAGGGAGGGGGGGAGACCCAGTACTTC. Amino acids: CASSQEEGGGETQYF.

The V and J genes are TRBV29-1 and TRBJ2-2, with D possibly matching TRBD1 (6 bases). Germline CDR1 and CDR2: SQVTM and ANQGSEA. The V end was cut by 6 bases, the J end by 4 bases, with 15 bases between. The CDR3 totals 14 residues. CDR3 nucleotides: TGCAGCGTGTCACAGGGAATCGGCACCGGGGAGCTGTTTTTT. Amino acid sequence: CSVSQGIGTGELFF.

The V gene is TRBV5-8, the J gene TRBJ1-1; D remains ambiguous. This CDR3 contains 13 residues. Trimming removed 1 base at V and 7 bases at J, with 11 bases between. Germline lookup yields CDR1 SGHTS and CDR2 YDEGEE. In nucleotides, the CDR3 is TGTGCCAGCAGCTTGATCAGGTGGAATGAAGCTTTCTTT. Its translation is CASSLIRWNEAFF.

CDR3 sequence reads: CATSRDGQGLRGYTF. In nucleotides, the CDR3 is TGTGCCACCAGCAGAGATGGACAGGGCCTTAGGGGCTACACCTTC. The V gene is TRBV15, the J gene TRBJ1-2; TRBD1 matches at 8 bases. This CDR3 has 15 residues. V lost 0 bases and J lost 8; bases outside the gene matches: 8. From germline, CDR1 is LNHNV and CDR2 YYDKDF (reference sequence).

Comments on this clone: This CDR3 is also generated by other DNA sequences in the sample. The rearrangement links TRBV2 to TRBJ2-7; tentatively, D is TRBD2 (5 bases). The V end lost 6 bases, the J end lost 3 bases, and 9 bases lay between the germline ends. This CDR3 has 12 residues. The germline V gene encodes CDR1 SNHLY and CDR2 FYNNEI. The CDR3 region has the DNA TGTGCCAGCAGGTTGGGGAGCTACGAGCAGTACTTC. This codes for CASRLGSYEQYF.

V gene TRBV5-5 combines with J gene TRBJ2-7, with D possibly TRBD1 on 6 matching bases. Germline V gives CDR1 SGHKS, CDR2 YYEKEE (reference sequence). V was pared by 4 bases and J by 3 bases, with 11 bases between. CDR3 length equals 13 residues. CDR3 nucleotide sequence: TGTGCCAGCAGCCTCCGGGACAACTACGAGCAGTACTTC. Its translation is CASSLRDNYEQYF.

The chain employs TRBV20-1 and TRBJ2-7; no reliable D call. The ends were cut back, 1 base at V and 5 bases at J, with 6 bases in the middle. Germline CDR1 DFQATT, CDR2 SNEGSKA (reference sequence). CDR3 length equals 11 residues. The CDR3 nucleotides are TGCAGTGCTAGAGGGGCTGACGAGCAGTACTTC. It codes for CSARGADEQYF.

The gene calls are TRBV7-6 and TRBJ2-2, with 10 bases that match TRBD1. CDR3 length equals 15 residues. The V and J ends lost 2 bases and 6 bases, in that order; junction bases with no gene match: 3. Per germline, CDR1 SGHVS and CDR2 FNYEAQ. The CDR3 protein is CASSLRDRGPGELFF. DNA of the CDR3: TGTGCCAGCAGCTTAAGAGACAGGGGGCCCGGGGAGCTGTTTTTT. The full variable domain, rest sourced from reference TRBV7-6 and TRBJ2-2, is GAGVSQSPRYKVTKRGQDVALRCDPISGHVSLYWYRQALGQGPEFLTYFNYEAQQDKSGLPNDRFSAERPEGSISTLTIQRTEQRDSAMYRCASSLRDRGPGELFFGEGSRLTVL.

This CDR3 is CASGLVNIGELFF. CDR3 bases: TGTGCTAGTGGTTTGGTAAATATCGGGGAGCTGTTTTTT. This chain joins TRBV12-5 and TRBJ2-2; D not certain. The CDR3 is 13 amino acids. Trimming removed 0 bases from V and 7 bases from J, with 6 bases in between. CDR1 LGHNT and CDR2 FRNRAP come from the germline V gene.

The chain joins TRBV29-1 to TRBJ2-6; perhaps TRBD2 as D (7 bases). This CDR3 is 14 amino acids long. From germline, CDR1 is SQVTM and CDR2 ANQGSEA. The ends were cut back, 7 bases at V and 3 bases at J, with 13 bases in the middle. The CDR3 coding sequence is TGCAGCGCCCGGGGGGCGAGTGGGGCCAACGTCCTGACTTTC. It translates to CSARGASGANVLTF.

J is TRBJ2-1 and V is TRBV29-1; TRBD2 might be the D (6 bases). Trimming stripped 3 bases from V and 0 bases from J, with 9 bases between. The CDR3 consists of 14 residues. Germline CDR1 is SQVTM and CDR2 is ANQGSEA. The CDR3 region has the DNA TGCAGCGTTGATGTGCGGGACTCCTACAATGAGCAGTTCTTC. Its translation: CSVDVRDSYNEQFF.